The following is a T cell receptor (beta chain) sequence with its context. Assay used: immunoSEQ multiplex PCR; TCRdb lists only in-frame clones, some missing. The table has tens of thousands of clones, more than 95% seen once. These data originate in a study of siplizumab effects on memory and regulatory T cells. V was trimmed by 4 bases and J by 4 bases, leaving 16 bases between them. The germline CDR1 and CDR2 sequences are SGDLS and YYNGEE. The length of the CDR3 is 15 residues. Unstimulated subsets comprising naive, memory, effector memory and TEMRA cells were sequenced in a few donor pairs. The source material was naive CD4+ T cells sorted from blood. The TCR sequence derives from a human donor in good health. The rearrangement uses TRBV9 and TRBJ2-3; TRBD1 is a possible D gene (6 bases). The CDR3 reads CASSTWGLIADTQYF. CDR3 coding DNA: TGTGCCAGCAGCACGTGGGGGCTAATAGCAGATACGCAGTATTTT.